The following is a T cell receptor (beta chain) sequence with its context. As yet, its antigen is unknown. The sample originates from a study of T-cell reconstitution after alpha-beta-depleted transplantation in children. Unique molecular identifiers tagged the TCRbeta library. TCRdb re-derived calls from the PCR reads in MiXCR, one entry per CDR3 protein. The top ten clones hold roughly 5% of a sample with 700,000 to 950,000 distinct CDR3 sequences, 15% to 20% of them seen once. V gave up 3 bases and J gave up 2 bases, with 15 bases separating them. The germline CDR1 and CDR2 sequences are SGHVS and FNYEAQ. The CDR3 covers 16 residues. Study-level findings and limits: T-cell counts and diversity at one year post-transplant came mainly from newly produced T cells. There were some patients whose high TCRbeta diversity at day 60 came from surviving recipient T cells and thymic progenitors.

The sequence was collected from a male patient younger than 18 who had a stem cell transplant for acute lymphoblastic leukemia, so the T cells may come from the graft donor. This chain links TRBV7-6 with TRBJ2-3, with a weak D call TRBD2 (6 bases). The sample was PBMCs, mostly from graft donor cells, taken 360 days after TCRalphabeta/CD19-depleted stem cell transplant. The CDR3: CASSLDPGGTTDTQYF. The CDR3, as DNA: TGTGCCAGCAGCTTGGATCCCGGGGGAACCACAGATACGCAGTATTTT.